What follows are 28 T cell receptor beta chains derived from one specimen sequenced in a study of technical replicates of blood from several donors. Libraries were prepared by immunoSEQ multiplex PCR; TCRdb keeps only in-frame clonotypes and omits some of them. The sample shows 95,000 to 100,000 clones, approximately 95% of them seen only once. The specimen was T cells isolated from PBMCs. These TCRs come from a human donor in good health.

V gene TRBV10-2 combines with J gene TRBJ2-5; unclear D gene. The CDR3 runs to 12 residues. Germline lookup yields CDR1 WSHSY and CDR2 SAAADI. V lost 4 bases to trimming and J lost 3 bases, with 6 bases between them. The CDR3 coding sequence is TGCGCCAGCAGTGCCACAGAAGAGACCCAGTACTTC. Its protein product is CASSATEETQYF.

The CDR3 spells CASSVGRGLSYNEQFF. The CDR3 nucleotides are TGTGCCAGCAGCGTAGGGAGGGGCCTCTCCTACAATGAGCAGTTCTTC. J is TRBJ2-1 and V is TRBV9; TRBD2 is a possible D gene (6 bases). V was shortened by 0 bases and J by 0 bases, with 10 bases between the two germline ends. The CDR3 is 16 amino acids. The germline V gene encodes CDR1 SGDLS and CDR2 YYNGEE.

This chain uses TRBV28 with TRBJ1-4; no clear D gene. Trimming took 3 bases from V and 7 from J, leaving 12 bases between them. The CDR3 totals 14 residues. Per the germline V gene, CDR1 is MDHEN and CDR2 is SYDVKM. CDR3 region: CASSFTASSEKLFF. DNA of the CDR3: TGTGCCAGCAGTTTCACCGCATCTAGTGAAAAACTGTTTTTT.

The chain couples TRBV6-5 to TRBJ1-1; maybe TRBD1 (6 bases). Germline assignment: CDR1 MNHEY and CDR2 SVGAGI. The CDR3 contains 15 residues. Deletions cut 6 bases from V and 4 bases from J, with 18 bases between. The CDR3 coding sequence is TGTGCCAGCAGCCAACAGGGTTTAGTGGCCACTGAAGCTTTCTTT. The encoded protein is CASSQQGLVATEAFF.

J is TRBJ2-7 and V is TRBV6-5; D possibly corresponds to TRBD1 (5 bases). The CDR3 totals 12 residues. Trimming took 7 bases from V and 1 from J, leaving 8 bases between them. Per the germline V gene, CDR1 is MNHEY and CDR2 is SVGAGI. The CDR3: CASTTGSYEQYF. Here the CDR3 DNA reads TGTGCCAGCACTACAGGTTCCTACGAGCAGTACTTC.

V usage is TRBV7-9 and J usage is TRBJ1-1; D is unresolved. The CDR3 totals 13 residues. Germline V gene lookup returns CDR1 SEHNR and CDR2 FQNEAQ (reference sequence). V gave up 5 bases and J gave up 4 bases, with 11 bases separating them. The CDR3 spells CASSPEVGTEAFF. In nucleotides, the CDR3 is TGTGCCAGCAGCCCAGAGGTCGGCACTGAAGCTTTCTTT.

The chain links TRBV6-1 to TRBJ2-3, with TRBD1 identical over 7 bases. Looked up from germline, CDR1 is MNHNS and CDR2 is SASEGT. V was pared by 11 bases and J by 5 bases, with 16 bases of the junction left unmatched. This CDR3 is built from 15 residues. The CDR3 DNA sequence: TGTGCCCACAGGGGACACAGTCGGCCGAGAGATACGCAGTATTTT. Amino acids: CAHRGHSRPRDTQYF.

The chain is built from TRBV4-2 and TRBJ2-5; 7 bases agree with TRBD1. Germline V lookup: CDR1 LGHNA, CDR2 YNFKEQ. The CDR3 is 16 amino acids. V lost 0 bases and J lost 5; bases outside the gene matches: 9. The CDR3 reads CASSQESGGDGETQYF. The CDR3, as DNA: TGTGCCAGCAGCCAAGAGTCAGGGGGTGATGGTGAGACCCAGTACTTC.

The chain has TRBV30 and TRBJ1-4, with TRBD1 identical over 7 bases. Germline assignment: CDR1 GTSNPN and CDR2 SVGIG (reference sequence). V shed 3 bases, J shed 8 bases, and the junction held 18 bases outside the gene matches. The CDR3 covers 17 residues. The CDR3: CAWSPLYDRDGREKLFF. The CDR3 DNA reads TGTGCCTGGAGCCCTCTTTACGACAGGGATGGGCGGGAAAAACTGTTTTTT.

V gene TRBV15 combines with J gene TRBJ1-5; 9 bases map to TRBD1. The CDR3 is made up of 16 amino acids. V was clipped by 5 bases and J by 4 bases; unmatched bases: 9. Germline assignment: CDR1 LNHNV and CDR2 YYDKDF (reference sequence). The CDR3 protein is CATSFRLQGANQPQHF. CDR3 bases: TGTGCCACCAGCTTCCGCTTACAGGGGGCTAATCAGCCCCAGCATTTT.

V gene TRBV13 combines with J gene TRBJ1-2; a possible D gene is TRBD1 (6 bases). Per germline, CDR1 PRHDT and CDR2 FYEKMQ (reference sequence). V dropped 5 bases and J dropped 4 bases, with 14 bases sitting between them. This CDR3 contains 14 residues. The CDR3, as DNA: TGTGCCAGCAGCCCCACGACAGGACTCTATGGCTACACCTTC. Protein sequence: CASSPTTGLYGYTF.

The chain couples TRBV7-9 to TRBJ1-2; D uncertain. There are 15 residues in the CDR3. Germline values: CDR1 SEHNR, CDR2 FQNEAQ (reference sequence). Deletions cut 1 base from V and 2 bases from J, with 11 bases between. This CDR3 reads CASSLDERTNYGYTF. The CDR3 bases are TGTGCCAGCAGCTTAGATGAGCGGACGAACTATGGCTACACCTTC.

The V call is TRBV6-5, the J call TRBJ2-1; 7 nucleotides align to TRBD2. This CDR3 has 12 amino acids. Germline CDR1 is MNHEY and CDR2 is SVGAGI. The V gene end was trimmed by 7 bases and the J gene end by 8 bases; junction bases not matched to a gene: 5. The CDR3 protein is CASISTSHEQFF. The DNA of the CDR3 is TGTGCCAGCATTTCGACTAGCCATGAGCAGTTCTTC.

J is TRBJ2-5 and V is TRBV27; 16 bases are a match to TRBD2. The germline CDR1 and CDR2 sequences are MNHEY and SMNVEV (reference sequence). The CDR3 is 17 residues long. The V and J ends lost 7 bases and 4 bases, in that order; junction bases with no gene match: 9. CDR3 sequence reads: CASTTTGLAGGPETQYF. DNA for the CDR3: TGTGCCAGCACCACGACGGGACTAGCGGGGGGGCCAGAGACCCAGTACTTC.

This clone was found once. The chain's CDR3 is CASSDGLAGGNNEQFF. The CDR3, as DNA: TGTGCCAGCAGTGATGGACTAGCGGGGGGGAACAATGAGCAGTTCTTC. The gene calls are TRBV6-1 and TRBJ2-1; 15 nucleotides agree with TRBD2. Unmatched junction bases numbered 2, after V lost 3 bases and J lost 5 bases. The CDR3 contains 16 residues. Germline V CDR1 and CDR2: MNHNS, SASEGT.

For the CDR3, the DNA is TGTGCCAGCAGCTTAGCGGGACAGGCCTCCTACGAGCAGTACTTC. This sequence encodes CASSLAGQASYEQYF. The chain couples TRBV7-9 to TRBJ2-7; 8 nucleotides line up with TRBD1. The CDR3 spans 15 residues. V shed 0 bases and J 0 bases; nucleotides not matched to a gene: 1. Per germline, CDR1 SEHNR and CDR2 FQNEAQ (reference sequence).

V gene TRBV5-1 combines with J gene TRBJ2-2, with D uncertain. Germline V gives CDR1 SGHRS, CDR2 YFSETQ. This CDR3 spans 15 amino acids. Trimming shortened V by 0 bases and J by 4 bases, and 10 bases separated the two germline ends. CDR3: CASSLAAVSTGELFF. The CDR3, as DNA: TGCGCCAGCAGCTTGGCCGCGGTTAGCACCGGGGAGCTGTTTTTT.

The chain uses TRBV11-2 and TRBJ2-5, with D maybe TRBD1 (5 bases). Germline loops: CDR1 SGHAT, CDR2 FQNNGV. The V end was cut by 0 bases, the J end by 7 bases, with 12 bases between. This CDR3 region has 14 residues. As DNA, the CDR3 is TGTGCCAGCAGCTTAGAAGGGGCCCTAGGGACCCAGTACTTC. It yields the protein CASSLEGALGTQYF.

The chain recombines TRBV7-9 with TRBJ2-5; 7 bases are a match to TRBD2. Germline assignment: CDR1 SEHNR and CDR2 FQNEAQ (reference sequence). V lost 5 bases, J lost 2 bases, and 5 bases stayed unmatched. The CDR3 runs 14 residues. CDR3 sequence (DNA): TGTGCCAGCAGCCGCGGGACTACTCAAGAGACCCAGTACTTC. Translating gives CASSRGTTQETQYF.

The V gene is TRBV30, the J gene TRBJ1-2; TRBD1 matches 8 bases. The length of the CDR3 is 14 residues. Germline V gene data show CDR1 as GTSNPN and CDR2 as SVGIG (reference sequence). With 0 bases clipped from V and 6 bases from J, the junction kept 6 bases outside the gene matches. Here the CDR3 DNA reads TGTGCCTGGAGTGTTACTCAGGGGGCGGATGGCTACACCTTC. It yields the protein CAWSVTQGADGYTF.

The CDR3 DNA reads TGTGCCAGTATTTCAGGGGGGCCGCGATCCTTGAACACTGAAGCTTTCTTT. It is translated as CASISGGPRSLNTEAFF. V is TRBV19 and J is TRBJ1-1; 7 bases agree with TRBD1. The CDR3 sequence is 17 residues long. Looked up from germline, CDR1 is LNHDA and CDR2 is SQIVND (reference sequence). The J segment lost 0 bases and the V segment lost 7 bases, leaving 14 bases of the junction unmatched.

This chain joins TRBV27 and TRBJ2-1, with TRBD2 matching over 8 bases. The CDR3 has 17 amino acids. Trimming removed 0 bases from V and 0 bases from J; junction bases left unmatched: 4. Germline-derived CDR1 and CDR2 are MNHEY and SMNVEV (reference sequence). CDR3 loop: CASSLSAGGSSYNEQFF. The DNA for the CDR3 is TGTGCCAGCAGTTTATCGGCGGGGGGAAGCTCCTACAATGAGCAGTTCTTC.

This clone was seen only once. The chain links TRBV5-1 to TRBJ1-1; D uncertain. Germline V lookup: CDR1 SGHRS, CDR2 YFSETQ. The V gene lost 0 bases and the J gene lost 6 bases, with 12 bases spanning the gap. The CDR3 loop spans 14 amino acids. CDR3 sequence: CASSLVQVPSEAFF. The DNA of the CDR3 is TGCGCCAGCAGCTTGGTCCAGGTCCCTTCTGAAGCTTTCTTT.

The chain has TRBV4-1 and TRBJ2-1, with 9 bases that match TRBD2. The CDR3 has 17 amino acids. V lost 0 bases, J lost 7 bases, and 10 bases stayed unmatched. Germline V gene sequence: CDR1 MGHRA, CDR2 YSYEKL. The CDR3 DNA is TGCGCCAGCAGCCAAGATGAGGGGACTAGCTCGCAGAATGAGCAGTTCTTC. Encoded protein: CASSQDEGTSSQNEQFF.

J is TRBJ1-5 and V is TRBV27; D is uncertain. V was trimmed by 3 bases and J by 14 bases, leaving 11 bases between them. The CDR3 consists of 11 residues. Germline CDR1 is MNHEY and CDR2 is SMNVEV (reference sequence). CDR3 nucleotide sequence: TGTGCCAGCAGTTTCAGAGGGTACGAGCATTTT. This encodes CASSFRGYEHF.

CDR3 sequence: CASTGQILNEQYF. The DNA of the CDR3 is TGTGCCAGCACCGGACAGATCCTGAACGAGCAGTACTTC. This chain connects TRBV7-9 to TRBJ2-7, with D perhaps TRBD1 (6 bases). The ends were cut back, 7 bases at V and 5 bases at J, with 15 bases in the middle. CDR1 SEHNR and CDR2 FQNEAQ come from the germline V gene (reference sequence). This CDR3 has 13 amino acids.

This chain connects TRBV6-5 to TRBJ1-2; maybe TRBD1 (6 bases). Between the trimmed V and J ends, which lost 6 bases and 7 bases, there was a span of 9 bases. Germline CDR1 MNHEY, CDR2 SVGAGI. The CDR3 totals 11 residues. CDR3 nucleotides: TGTGCCAGCAGGGGGACATCTGGCTACACCTTC. Translation: CASRGTSGYTF.

The chain recombines TRBV6-1 with TRBJ1-1, with a tentative D call TRBD1 (6 bases). Germline CDR1 is MNHNS and CDR2 is SASEGT. The CDR3 sequence is 15 residues long. The V end was cut by 4 bases, the J end by 3 bases, with 15 bases between. The CDR3 spells CASSVPLGAYTEAFF. The DNA for the CDR3 is TGTGCCAGCAGTGTACCCCTGGGGGCATACACTGAAGCTTTCTTT.